A selection of T cell receptor beta chains follows, all from one sample in a study of T cell responses to AZD1222 COVID-19 vaccine. The repertoire was sequenced with immunoSEQ multiplex PCR; TCRdb's copy has only in-frame clones and lacks some. The sample holds more than 140,000 clones; 70% to 90% are singletons and the top ten take approximately 2.1%. This specimen consisted of peripheral blood, obtained on day 0 of AZD1222 vaccination. The receptors were sampled from an adult in good health. CDR3s include the opening cysteine and the closing phenylalanine or tryptophan. A D gene is named only where the DNA matches it firmly. Only some rows state a clone size, as once, few, many or a class for expanded clones.

>-|TRBJ2-2|TRBD2|TRBV2
CASRLAGAFTGELFF
TGTGCCAGCAGGCTAGCGGGAGCGTTTACCGGGGAGCTGTTTTTT
>-|TRBJ2-7|-|TRBV12-5
CASGTSAGDYEQYF
TGTGCTAGTGGGACCTCGGCCGGGGACTACGAGCAGTACTTC
>-|TRBJ1-2|TRBD1|TRBV5-1
CASSLGGTAASDYGYTF
TGCGCCAGCAGCTTAGGCGGGACAGCCGCTTCAGACTATGGCTACACCTTC
>once|TRBJ2-1|-|TRBV24-1
CATSDARALSDEQFF
TGTGCCACCAGTGATGCAAGGGCCCTATCTGACGAGCAGTTCTTC
>-|TRBJ1-5|-|TRBV6-2/TRBV6-3
CASSGVRNQPQHF
TGTGCCAGCAGTGGGGTTCGCAATCAGCCCCAGCATTTT
>-|TRBJ1-1|-|TRBV19
CASTWKVSYTEAFF
TGTGCCAGTACCTGGAAGGTTTCGTACACTGAAGCTTTCTTT
>-|TRBJ2-5|-|TRBV3-1/TRBV3-2
CASSLIKETQYF
TGTGCCAGCAGCCTAATTAAAGAGACCCAGTACTTC
>-|TRBJ2-2|-|TRBV9
CASSVATENTGELFF
TGTGCCAGCAGCGTAGCGACGGAGAACACCGGGGAGCTGTTTTTT
>-|TRBJ2-2|-|TRBV29-1
CSVTSAGATGELFF
TGCAGCGTCACTTCGGCAGGGGCGACCGGGGAGCTGTTTTTT
>-|TRBJ2-6|-|TRBV7-6
CASSLDMGHGANVLTF
TGTGCCAGCAGCTTAGATATGGGGCACGGGGCCAACGTCCTGACTTTC
>-|TRBJ1-1|-|TRBV7-2
CASSQEVVNTEAFF
TGTGCCAGCAGCCAAGAAGTCGTGAACACTGAAGCTTTCTTT
>-|TRBJ1-4|-|TRBV28
CASRDMGGRGEKLFF
TGTGCCAGCAGAGACATGGGGGGAAGGGGGGAAAAACTGTTTTTT
>-|TRBJ2-1|-|TRBV28
CASSLNSGSYNEQFF
TGTGCCAGCAGTTTAAACTCCGGCTCCTACAATGAGCAGTTCTTC
>-|TRBJ2-2|TRBD1|TRBV2
CASSDPGQVDTGELFF
TGTGCCAGCAGCGACCCAGGACAGGTTGACACCGGGGAGCTGTTTTTT
>-|TRBJ1-3|-|TRBV15
CATSRNRDDSGNTIYF
TGTGCCACCAGCCGTAACCGGGACGACTCTGGAAACACCATATATTTT
>-|TRBJ2-1|TRBD2|TRBV6-2/TRBV6-3
CASSSQRRGSVYNEQFF
TGTGCCAGCAGTTCCCAGCGTCGCGGGAGTGTCTACAATGAGCAGTTCTTC
>-|TRBJ1-5|TRBD1|TRBV7-2
CASSRDRGGNQPQHF
TGTGCCAGCAGCCGCGACAGGGGTGGCAATCAGCCCCAGCATTTT
>-|TRBJ1-2|-|TRBV6-1
CASSESRRVTVYGYTF
TGTGCCAGCAGTGAGTCCCGCAGGGTGACCGTCTATGGCTACACCTTC
>-|TRBJ1-1|TRBD1|TRBV27
CASSSGTGETEAFF
TGTGCCAGCAGTTCCGGGACAGGGGAGACTGAAGCTTTCTTT
>-|TRBJ2-1|TRBD1|TRBV29-1
CSVGHRGLDASEQFF
TGCAGCGTTGGTCACAGGGGGCTCGATGCCTCTGAGCAGTTCTTC
>-|TRBJ2-2|-|TRBV4-2
CASSQDRISTGELFF
TGTGCCAGCAGCCAAGATAGAATCTCGACCGGGGAGCTGTTTTTT
>few|TRBJ2-7|TRBD2|TRBV6-2/TRBV6-3
CASSRSLGLAGEQYF
TGTGCCAGCAGTCGCAGCTTGGGACTAGCGGGCGAGCAGTACTTC
>-|TRBJ2-3|-|TRBV10-3
CAISESRRAYTDTQYF
TGTGCCATCAGTGAGTCGCGCAGGGCCTACACAGATACGCAGTATTTT
>-|TRBJ1-5|-|TRBV28
CASLPGPVKVQPQHF
TGTGCCAGCCTTCCGGGTCCCGTCAAGGTTCAGCCCCAGCATTTT
>-|TRBJ1-2|-|TRBV28
CASSSSLRAGYTF
TGTGCCAGCAGTTCGTCCCTCAGGGCTGGCTACACCTTC
>-|TRBJ1-2|TRBD1|TRBV30
CAWSGTGLVGGYTF
TGTGCCTGGAGTGGGACAGGTTTAGTCGGTGGCTACACCTTC
>-|TRBJ2-1|-|TRBV6-5
CASSNFGLFQGQFF
TGTGCCAGCAGTAATTTTGGACTGTTCCAAGGGCAGTTCTTC
>-|TRBJ1-4|TRBD1|TRBV28
CASSLSGQGIGEKLFF
TGTGCCAGCAGTCTATCAGGACAGGGTATCGGTGAAAAACTGTTTTTT
>-|TRBJ2-7|-|TRBV2
CASRAGTYSYEQYF
TGTGCCAGCAGAGCCGGGACATACTCCTACGAGCAGTACTTC
>-|TRBJ2-1|-|TRBV7-2
CASSSREYNEQFF
TGTGCCAGCAGCTCCCGGGAGTACAATGAGCAGTTCTTC
>-|TRBJ1-5|-|TRBV18
CASSPSGTKNQPQHF
TGTGCCAGCTCACCGTCCGGGACAAAGAATCAGCCCCAGCATTTT
>-|TRBJ1-1|-|TRBV5-5
CASSLVSGTGTEAFF
TGTGCCAGCAGCTTGGTATCGGGTACAGGCACTGAAGCTTTCTTT
>-|TRBJ2-3|-|TRBV10-3
CAIKVAGSDTQYF
TGTGCCATCAAGGTGGCGGGAAGCGATACGCAGTATTTT
>-|TRBJ1-1|-|TRBV4-2
CASSQGEVPEAFF
TGTGCCAGCAGCCAAGGTGAGGTACCTGAAGCTTTCTTT
>-|TRBJ2-1|-|TRBV5-1
CASSLRREQFF
TGCGCCAGCAGCCTTCGAAGAGAGCAGTTCTTC
>-|TRBJ2-7|-|TRBV9
CASNKAQGNEQYF
TGTGCCAGCAACAAGGCGCAGGGGAACGAGCAGTACTTC
>-|TRBJ1-3|-|TRBV18
CASSPLLGADGNTIYF
TGTGCCAGCTCACCACTTTTGGGGGCCGATGGAAACACCATATATTTT
>-|TRBJ1-1|-|TRBV28
CASSLVQQNTEAFF
TGTGCCAGCAGTTTAGTACAGCAGAACACTGAAGCTTTCTTT
>-|TRBJ2-2|-|TRBV9
CASSTQGSGELFF
TGTGCCAGCAGCACCCAGGGTTCCGGGGAGCTGTTTTTT
>-|TRBJ1-1|TRBD1|TRBV7-3
CASRGQGATEAFF
TGTGCCAGCAGGGGGCAGGGGGCCACTGAAGCTTTCTTT
>-|TRBJ2-2|-|TRBV6-5
CASSYSGPTGELFF
TGTGCCAGCAGTTACTCTGGACCCACCGGGGAGCTGTTTTTT
>-|TRBJ2-5|TRBD2|TRBV28
CASSFAITSGTAETQYF
TGTGCCAGCAGTTTTGCGATAACTAGCGGGACGGCAGAGACCCAGTACTTC
>once|TRBJ1-2|TRBD1|TRBV5-1
CASSLGTGTGSPGYTF
TGCGCCAGCAGCTTGGGGACCGGGACAGGGTCTCCTGGCTACACCTTC
>-|TRBJ2-3|-|TRBV6-1
CASSEGWGRRDTQYF
TGTGCCAGCAGTGAAGGATGGGGGCGCAGAGATACGCAGTATTTT
>-|TRBJ1-2|-|TRBV7-2
CASSSGTWGYGYTF
TGTGCCAGCAGCTCCGGGACCTGGGGCTATGGCTACACCTTC
>-|TRBJ1-2|-|TRBV27
CASMRTASGGYTF
TGTGCCAGCATGCGGACCGCGTCGGGTGGCTACACCTTC
>once|TRBJ2-1|TRBD2|TRBV19
CASSTIAGADEQFF
TGTGCCAGTAGTACTATAGCGGGAGCTGATGAGCAGTTCTTC
>few|TRBJ1-6|TRBD1|TRBV15
CATSRDLGDRAGSPLHF
TGTGCCACCAGCAGAGATCTGGGGGACAGGGCTGGCTCACCCCTCCACTTT
>many|TRBJ2-7|TRBD2|TRBV5-4
CASSLEIGRGEQYF
TGTGCCAGCAGCTTGGAAATTGGGAGGGGCGAGCAGTACTTC
>-|TRBJ1-2|-|TRBV5-5
CASSLVDTASYLSFSGYTF
TGTGCCAGCAGCTTGGTCGATACAGCCTCTTATCTTTCCTTTTCTGGCTACACCTTC
>-|TRBJ1-6|-|TRBV25-1
CASSEAQSPLHF
TGTGCCAGCAGTGAGGCACAGTCACCCCTCCACTTT
>-|TRBJ1-5|TRBD1|TRBV4-2
CASRGQGYNQPQHF
TGTGCCAGCAGGGGACAGGGGTACAATCAGCCCCAGCATTTT
>-|TRBJ2-3|-|TRBV11-1
CASSLTWERTDTQYF
TGTGCCAGCAGCCTCACTTGGGAGCGGACAGATACGCAGTATTTT
>-|TRBJ2-4|TRBD1|TRBV6-2/TRBV6-3
CASSFGSIRGNIQYF
TGTGCCAGCAGTTTTGGTTCTATCAGGGGGAACATTCAGTACTTC
>-|TRBJ1-6|-|TRBV9
CASSSRDPGRRGTPLHF
TGTGCCAGCAGCTCCAGAGATCCAGGCCGCCGCGGGACACCCCTCCACTTT